The 32 T cell receptor beta chains given below trace back to one sample, sequenced in a study of CD8 T cells in ankylosing spondylitis. TCRdb independently ran MiXCR on the 5' RACE reads; one entry per CDR3 protein. Of 85,000 to 100,000 distinct CDR3 sequences listed, roughly 9.6% were seen once; the top ten hold 4% to 5.5%. Specimen: blood, either unsorted or a sorted T cell fraction (not recorded which). The source of these receptors is a male donor with ankylosing spondylitis or in good health (not recorded which).

The chain has TRBV7-8 and TRBJ2-3, with D possibly TRBD2 on 6 matching bases. The V gene lost 7 bases and the J gene lost 4 bases, with 18 bases spanning the gap. The CDR3 has 15 amino acids. Germline CDR1 reads SGHVS; CDR2 reads FQNEAQ. Here the CDR3 DNA reads TGTGCCAGCACCCTGCGGAGGGTTTTTCCAGATACGCAGTATTTT. It codes for CASTLRRVFPDTQYF.

This clonotype was seen more than once but under ten times. It may be a read error: a sequence one base away is much more abundant. DNA of the CDR3: TGTACCAGCAGTCCGGACTCAAACTATGGCTACACCTTC. Protein sequence: CTSSPDSNYGYTF. The V gene is TRBV6-4, the J gene TRBJ1-2; D unresolved. Germline loops: CDR1 MRHNA, CDR2 SNTAGT. This CDR3 spans 13 amino acids.

This clonotype was recorded at least ten times. V is TRBV28 and J is TRBJ2-7, with TRBD1 identical over 7 bases. V was clipped by 5 bases and J by 1 base; unmatched bases: 8. The CDR3 runs to 15 residues. Germline values: CDR1 MDHEN, CDR2 SYDVKM. CDR3 residues: CASSPGQRKSYEQYF. The CDR3 DNA reads TGTGCCAGCAGTCCGGGACAGAGAAAGTCCTACGAGCAGTACTTC.

This clonotype has at least ten counts. J is TRBJ1-6 and V is TRBV12-3 or TRBV12-4; no definite D call. The length of the CDR3 is 14 residues. The V and J ends lost 3 bases and 10 bases respectively, with 13 bases between them. CDR3 sequence: CASSFGVTDSPLHF. CDR3 DNA sequence: TGTGCCAGCAGTTTTGGTGTAACGGACTCACCCCTCCACTTT.

About this clonotype itself: A much larger clone lies one base from this, so it may be a read error. CDR3 in amino acids: CASGQERGDEQFF. The DNA for the CDR3 is TGTGCCAGCGGCCAGGAGAGGGGCGATGAGCAGTTCTTC. The rearrangement uses TRBV6-1 and TRBJ2-1; D might be TRBD1 or TRBD2, each matching 5 bases. CDR3 size: 13 residues. The V gene lost 8 bases and the J gene lost 8 bases, with 16 bases spanning the gap. The germline gives CDR1 MNHNS, CDR2 SASEGT.

There are many counts of this clonotype. V gene TRBV5-1 combines with J gene TRBJ1-2; D might be TRBD1 (5 bases). Germline CDR1 is SGHRS and CDR2 is YFSETQ. The CDR3 consists of 13 residues. V lost 4 bases and J 0 bases, leaving 7 bases between the germline ends. This chain's CDR3 is CASSQGTNYGYTF. The DNA of the CDR3 is TGCGCCAGCAGCCAGGGAACTAACTATGGCTACACCTTC.

This clonotype has ten or more counts. This chain links TRBV5-1 with TRBJ2-1, with 7 bases matching TRBD1. The germline V gene has CDR1 SGHRS and CDR2 YFSETQ. The CDR3 extends over 14 amino acids. V shed 3 bases and J 7 bases; nucleotides not matched to a gene: 7. The CDR3 loop is CASSWMTGWNEQFF. Here the CDR3 DNA reads TGCGCCAGCAGCTGGATGACAGGGTGGAATGAGCAGTTCTTC. Complete variable domain (other parts from reference TRBV5-1 and TRBJ2-1): KAGVTQTPRYLIKTRGQQVTLSCSPISGHRSVSWYQQTPGQGLQFLFEYFSETQRNKGNFPGRFSGRQFSNSRSEMNVSTLELGDSALYLCASSWMTGWNEQFFGPGTRLTVL.

The chain carries TRBV24-1 and TRBJ2-3, with D possibly matching TRBD2 (6 bases). V was shortened by 4 bases and J by 6 bases, with 16 bases between the two germline ends. From germline, CDR1 is KGHDR and CDR2 SFDVKD. The CDR3 runs 15 residues. The CDR3 is CATSDPAGFADTQYF. The CDR3 nucleotides read TGTGCCACCAGTGACCCGGCGGGGTTCGCCGATACGCAGTATTTT.

This clonotype appeared many times. This chain joins TRBV12-3 or TRBV12-4 and TRBJ2-2; D is uncertain. The CDR3 extends over 14 amino acids. V was shortened by 6 bases and J by 0 bases, with 8 bases between the two germline ends. This chain's CDR3 is CASSQRTNTGELFF. The CDR3 nucleotides are TGTGCCAGCAGCCAAAGGACGAACACCGGGGAGCTGTTTTTT.

The table lists this clonotype with many counts. The V and J genes are TRBV20-1 and TRBJ2-7; D ambiguous. The CDR3 contains 13 residues. Germline lookup yields CDR1 DFQATT and CDR2 SNEGSKA (reference sequence). Trimming pared 6 bases from V and 2 bases from J, leaving 14 bases between. As DNA, the CDR3 is TGCAGTGCCCCAGTGGGAATCACCTACGAGCAGTACTTC. Amino acid sequence: CSAPVGITYEQYF.

This clonotype has at least ten counts. The rearrangement links TRBV2 to TRBJ2-1; D is uncertain. The V end lost 7 bases, the J end lost 1 base, and 14 bases lay between the germline ends. The CDR3 runs to 15 residues. Per the germline V gene, CDR1 is SNHLY and CDR2 is FYNNEI. The CDR3 region is CASTLIQRSYNEQFF. As DNA, the CDR3 is TGTGCCAGCACCCTAATTCAGAGATCCTACAATGAGCAGTTCTTC.

Points on this clonotype: A much larger clonotype is one base distant, so this may be a read error. The chain uses TRBV2 and TRBJ1-5; 8 bases match TRBD1. The germline V gene encodes CDR1 SNHLY and CDR2 FYNNEI. CDR3 length equals 14 residues. This CDR3 is CASSAGGSNQSQHF. DNA of the CDR3: TGTGCCAGCAGCGCAGGGGGCAGCAATCAGTCCCAGCATTTT.

There are many counts of this clonotype. The chain employs TRBV7-3 and TRBJ2-3; no firm D call. Germline CDR1 SGHTA, CDR2 FQGTGA. V was pared by 2 bases and J by 4 bases, with 10 bases between. The CDR3 totals 14 residues. The CDR3 DNA follows: TGTGCCAGCAGCTTAGGCCACTCGTCAGATACGCAGTATTTT. Amino acid sequence: CASSLGHSSDTQYF. Variable domain in full (rest from reference TRBV7-3 and TRBJ2-3): GAGVSQTPSNKVTEKGKYVELRCDPISGHTALYWYRQSLGQGPEFLIYFQGTGAADDSGLPNDRFFAVRPEGSVSTLKIQRTERGDSAVYLCASSLGHSSDTQYFGPGTRLTVL.

This clonotype was recorded many times. The CDR3 protein is CATTGSDGNTIYF. CDR3 coding DNA: TGTGCCACCACGGGTTCGGACGGAAACACCATATATTTT. The V call is TRBV24-1, the J call TRBJ1-3; D is unresolved. CDR3 length: 13 residues. Trimming removed 8 bases from V and 4 bases from J, with 11 bases in between. In germline, CDR1 is KGHDR, CDR2 SFDVKD.

This clonotype appeared many times. This chain joins TRBV28 and TRBJ2-3, with 7 bases aligning to TRBD2. Losses at the gene ends were 7 bases for V and 1 base for J; bases not matched to a gene: 14. The CDR3 is 17 residues long. Germline V lookup: CDR1 MDHEN, CDR2 SYDVKM. The CDR3 spells CASNWSGERSGTDTQYF. The CDR3 region has the DNA TGTGCCAGCAATTGGAGCGGGGAGCGGTCGGGCACAGATACGCAGTATTTT. Together with reference TRBV28 and TRBJ2-3, the CDR3 gives the full variable domain: DVKVTQSSRYLVKRTGEKVFLECVQDMDHENMFWYRQDPGLGLRLIYFSYDVKMKEKGDIPEGYSVSREKKERFSLILESASTNQTSMYLCASNWSGERSGTDTQYFGPGTRLTVL.

This clonotype was observed at least ten times. The rearrangement joins TRBV24-1 to TRBJ2-1; 9 bases match TRBD1. This CDR3 is 16 amino acids long. Germline V gene lookup returns CDR1 KGHDR and CDR2 SFDVKD. Trimming at V came to 4 bases and at J to 8 bases, leaving 11 bases not matched to a gene. The CDR3 is CATSDPGTGMEDEQFF. The CDR3 nucleotides are TGTGCCACCAGTGACCCCGGGACAGGGATGGAAGATGAGCAGTTCTTC.

This clonotype was picked up many times. The V gene is TRBV24-1, the J gene TRBJ2-1; the match to TRBD2 covers 7 bases. The CDR3 has 14 amino acids. V dropped 4 bases and J dropped 5; count of bases not matched to a gene: 4. Germline CDR1 and CDR2: KGHDR and SFDVKD. CDR3 DNA sequence: TGTGCCACCAGTGACCCCGGGACTAACAATGAGCAGTTCTTC. This sequence encodes CATSDPGTNNEQFF.

This clonotype was seen more than once but under ten times. The gene calls are TRBV7-8 and TRBJ2-7, with D unclear. With 3 bases removed from V and 4 bases from J, the gap between germline ends came to 16 bases. Germline CDR1 and CDR2: SGHVS and FQNEAQ. CDR3 length: 15 amino acids. In DNA, the CDR3 is TGTGCCAGCAGCTTCTTGTCAGGCCTTCTATACGAGCAGTACTTC. Residues: CASSFLSGLLYEQYF.

This clonotype was observed at least ten times. The chain joins TRBV20-1 to TRBJ1-4; no clear D. CDR3 length equals 15 residues. Trimming stripped 1 base from V and 8 bases from J, with 17 bases between. Germline CDR1 is DFQATT and CDR2 is SNEGSKA (reference sequence). CDR3 nucleotides: TGCAGTGCTAGAGGCGCCAGACGGTTTGGAGAAAAACTGTTTTTT. Protein: CSARGARRFGEKLFF.

Many counts were recorded for this clonotype. The chain uses TRBV12-3 or TRBV12-4 and TRBJ2-7, with 10 bases lining up with TRBD1. V dropped 5 bases and J dropped 5; count of bases not matched to a gene: 9. This CDR3 spans 15 amino acids. The CDR3 here is CASSVGQGLSNEQYF. CDR3 DNA sequence: TGTGCCAGCAGTGTGGGACAGGGGTTATCCAACGAGCAGTACTTC.

This clonotype has a count of ten or more. The junction differs from germline at one of its ends, possibly a read error. The chain combines TRBV12-3 or TRBV12-4 with TRBJ2-5, with a tentative D call TRBD2 (5 bases). This CDR3 has 12 residues. The CDR3 coding sequence is TGTGCCAGCAGTTCCTCCATAACCCACGGGGACTTC. Translating it yields CASSSSITHGDF.

This clonotype was seen repeatedly, ten times or more. The chain recombines TRBV13 with TRBJ2-7; D possibly uses TRBD1 or TRBD2 (5 bases each). CDR1 and CDR2 from the germline V gene are PRHDT and FYEKMQ (reference sequence). The CDR3 spans 13 residues. The germline V and J ends were trimmed by 2 bases and 2 bases, with 7 bases remaining between them. CDR3 region: CASSLRGPYEQYF. The CDR3 DNA reads as TGTGCCAGCAGCTTAAGGGGACCCTACGAGCAGTACTTC.

This clonotype was found many times. The rearrangement links TRBV29-1 to TRBJ2-1; TRBD1 matches at 9 bases. V was pared by 6 bases and J by 6 bases, with 12 bases of the junction left unmatched. The CDR3 contains 15 residues. Germline CDR1 SQVTM, CDR2 ANQGSEA. CDR3 DNA sequence: TGCAGCGTCGGCGTTACAGGGGGCCGTGGCAATGAGCAGTTCTTC. The encoded protein is CSVGVTGGRGNEQFF.

This clonotype appeared many times. The chain has TRBV5-1 and TRBJ2-1, with D maybe TRBD2 (5 bases). V lost 3 bases and J 9 bases, leaving 13 bases between the germline ends. Germline-derived CDR1 and CDR2 are SGHRS and YFSETQ. The CDR3 has 13 amino acids. The CDR3 DNA is TGCGCCAGCAGCTCGAAAACTAGTCTTGAGCAGTTCTTC. This gives the protein CASSSKTSLEQFF.

The gene calls are TRBV20-1 and TRBJ2-7; D is possibly TRBD1 (6 bases). V shed 6 bases and J shed 5 bases, with 17 bases lying between them. This CDR3 spans 13 amino acids. Germline V lookup: CDR1 DFQATT, CDR2 SNEGSKA (reference sequence). CDR3 region: CSAVNRARNEQYF. The DNA for the CDR3 is TGCAGTGCCGTGAACAGGGCGAGAAACGAGCAGTACTTC.

In its sample, this clonotype was seen many times. V and J are TRBV9 and TRBJ2-3, with 8 nucleotides matching TRBD2. Germline V CDR1 and CDR2: SGDLS, YYNGEE. The CDR3 is 19 residues long. The V gene end was trimmed by 0 bases and the J gene end by 1 base; junction bases not matched to a gene: 13. The CDR3 here is CASSVDNAGRGAGTDTQYF. In DNA, the CDR3 is TGTGCCAGCAGCGTAGATAACGCGGGGCGGGGGGCCGGCACAGATACGCAGTATTTT.

This clonotype appeared many times. This chain uses TRBV29-1 with TRBJ2-5; a weak D match, TRBD2 (5 bases). This CDR3 region has 12 residues. The V gene's germline CDR1 is SQVTM and CDR2 ANQGSEA. The V end lost 8 bases, the J end lost 2 bases, and 12 bases lay between the germline ends. CDR3 protein: CSINGEQETQYF. The CDR3 nucleotides are TGCAGCATCAACGGGGAGCAAGAGACCCAGTACTTC.

In its sample, this clonotype was seen many times. This chain links TRBV2 with TRBJ2-2; D remains ambiguous. Trimming cost V 0 bases and J 4 bases, with 6 bases left between them. The CDR3 is made up of 14 amino acids. CDR1 is SNHLY, CDR2 FYNNEI, per germline. For the CDR3, the DNA is TGTGCCAGCAGTGAAGCGCTGGGCACCGGGGAGCTGTTTTTT. The encoded protein is CASSEALGTGELFF. Full variable domain (missing parts from reference TRBV2 and TRBJ2-2): EPEVTQTPSHQVTQMGQEVILRCVPISNHLYFYWYRQILGQKVEFLVSFYNNEISEKSEIFDDQFSVERPDGSNFTLKIRSTKLEDSAMYFCASSEALGTGELFFGEGSRLTVL.

This clonotype was found many times. The chain is built from TRBV28 and TRBJ1-5; D gene uncertain. V lost 3 bases, J lost 7 bases, and 7 bases lay in between. The CDR3 has 12 residues. CDR1 is MDHEN and CDR2 is SYDVKM in the germline V gene. The CDR3 bases are TGTGCCAGCAGTTTCTCCCGCCAGCCCCAGCATTTT. It encodes CASSFSRQPQHF.

This clonotype occurred many times. The V call is TRBV20-1, the J call TRBJ2-3; 10 nucleotides match TRBD2. This CDR3 comprises 14 residues. Germline CDR1 and CDR2: DFQATT and SNEGSKA (reference sequence). Trimming removed 3 bases from V and 1 base from J; junction bases left unmatched: 1. CDR3 loop: CSASTSGGTDTQYF. CDR3 nucleotides: TGCAGTGCTAGTACTAGCGGGGGCACAGATACGCAGTATTTT.

This clonotype was observed many times. The CDR3 loop reads CASSLAGGNTEAFF. The CDR3 bases are TGCGCCAGCAGCTTGGCAGGGGGGAACACTGAAGCTTTCTTT. The genes are TRBV5-1 and TRBJ1-1; 7 bases line up with TRBD1. Germline V gene sequence: CDR1 SGHRS, CDR2 YFSETQ. V was pared by 0 bases and J by 1 base, with 0 bases of the junction left unmatched. The CDR3 totals 14 residues.

The sample holds many counts of this clonotype. V and J are TRBV29-1 and TRBJ2-7; no clear D. CDR3 size: 14 residues. Trimming took 1 base from V and 3 from J, leaving 13 bases between them. CDR1 is SQVTM and CDR2 is ANQGSEA in the germline V gene. Written as DNA, the CDR3 is TGCAGCGTTGAAGGGGCCCAACCAAACTACGAGCAGTACTTC. It yields the protein CSVEGAQPNYEQYF.